This T cell receptor (beta chain) was captured in a study of shared clonotypes between healthy human individuals (TCRdb year 2020). For the study in its entirety: The cohort included a few men and a couple of women between 18 and 49 years of age. Each donor's leukapheresis produced roughly between roughly 0.94 and 9.5 billion PBMCs. To estimate repertoire size and how much clonotypes are shared between individuals, the study performed deep sequencing of blood TCR repertoires from roughly five healthy adults. For each donor, three plates each were used for CD4 naive and CD4 memory, two plates were used for CD8 naive, and one plate was used for CD8 memory. To increase sequencing depth and limit assay-specific biases, TCR repertoire library preparation and sequencing were carried out by different laboratories using diverse techniques. Beyond this particular receptor, the publication reports: Naive subsets generally had larger estimated clonotype richness than memory subsets. Rarefaction of sorted-subset datasets indicated incomplete sequencing despite the large sequencing depth. Pairwise subsampling led to the expectation that sequencing depth would affect the degree of clonotype sharing among donors. Higher generation probabilities were observed for clonotypes shared by all four sorted-subset donors than for non-shared clonotypes. Because the study included a small number of donors, the genetic and exposure-history diversity represented was limited. About 5% of naive CD4, 3.5% of naive CD8, about 2.1% of memory CD4, and around 0.4% of memory CD8 clonotypes were shared across several donors. Sampling was restricted to blood, and TCR repertoires in tissue are likely to differ from TCR repertoires in blood.

The donors were healthy, HIV-negative adults who had no recently reported acute infections or vaccinations. Every donor was a Caucasian adult living in Nashville, Tennessee, USA. Magnetic negative selection was used to enrich CD4+ T cells, after which naive cells were positively selected on CD45RA and the negative fraction became the memory subset. Blood was collected by leukapheresis, and PBMCs were isolated by Ficoll-Histopaque density gradient centrifugation and then cryopreserved in liquid nitrogen vapor phase. Analytical flow cytometry was used to check the purity and quantity of each magnetically sorted T cell population. Genomic DNA was isolated from each sorted fraction and quantified by UV absorbance on a Nanodrop 2000c. Worth noting for this clone: Its antigen target is currently unknown. No quality values exist for individual bases; no much larger clone is one base distant.

TCR CDR3 regions were amplified from genomic DNA by multiplex PCR using the deep immunoSEQ assay. For each cell subset, the extracted genomic DNA was distributed evenly across all wells of several immunoSEQ 96-well plates, and each plate served as one replicate. For sorted subsets, each replicate PCR was loaded with 200 ng genomic DNA, equivalent to roughly 30,000 T cell genomes. The purified libraries were quantified using a Qubit 3.0 fluorometer, sized with a Bioanalyzer 2100, and then quantified again using the KAPA Library Quantification kit. Each immunoSEQ 96-well plate was sequenced on its own single-read 150-cycle Illumina NextSeq 550 flow cell. Under the source paper's analysis protocol: Because the immunoSEQ output held only junctional sequences and lacked quality scores, the filtering could not match the filtering applied to full-length reads. To assign V/J genes and CDR3, sequences were annotated against IMGT germline references using PyIR, a Python wrapper for IgBLAST v1.9. Reads with weak V/J assignments (E-value above 1e-6), missing CDR3, stop codons, out-of-frame junctions, or ambiguous translated residues were removed. A V3J clonotype was defined by an identical inferred V gene, J gene, and CDR3 amino acid sequence. To compute the percentage overlap between repertoires, the number of shared unique clonotypes was divided by the size of the smaller repertoire. Richness of each repertoire was evaluated using RTK rarefaction, the Chao1 estimator, and Recon v2.1 estimates of unobserved clonotypes. OLGA was used to compute generation probabilities for all TCRbeta clonotypes that the gDNA method yielded from a handful of donors. Imported from immuneACCESS, the table was reduced by TCRdb to in-frame sequences with V and J called. These copies leave out some clones; in studies compared against another copy, an unresolved V gene accounts for under half, and the cause of the remainder is not known. The V and J calls and clone size were taken over from that table, and D and trimming were inferred from the DNA. For this sample there are approximately 2.1 million clones; more than 85% appear just once. The ten largest clones capture approximately 0.4% of the sample.

Input material: naive CD4+ T cells from PBMCs. The cell subset or site label for this specimen denotes: CD45RA+ positively selected. The clonotype was recovered from a man aged 18 to 30 in good health. Some clones in this sample may be carry-over from other donors' samples.

The DNA is as follows: TGTGCCAGCAGCTTTTATACAATAAGCGGACACTACGAGCAGTACTTC. The translation is CASSFYTISGHYEQYF. Rearrangement joined TRBV7-2 to TRBJ2-7; the D call could be TRBD1 or TRBD2, with each sharing 5 bases. The V end loses 3 bases and the J end loses 3 bases, and a stretch of 18 bases separates them. CDR1 and CDR2 are read off the germline V gene as SGHTA and FQGNSA. From the cysteine up to the phenylalanine, the CDR3 has a length of 16 residues. Here the CDR3 DNA is all that survives: 48 bases in frame from base 1.